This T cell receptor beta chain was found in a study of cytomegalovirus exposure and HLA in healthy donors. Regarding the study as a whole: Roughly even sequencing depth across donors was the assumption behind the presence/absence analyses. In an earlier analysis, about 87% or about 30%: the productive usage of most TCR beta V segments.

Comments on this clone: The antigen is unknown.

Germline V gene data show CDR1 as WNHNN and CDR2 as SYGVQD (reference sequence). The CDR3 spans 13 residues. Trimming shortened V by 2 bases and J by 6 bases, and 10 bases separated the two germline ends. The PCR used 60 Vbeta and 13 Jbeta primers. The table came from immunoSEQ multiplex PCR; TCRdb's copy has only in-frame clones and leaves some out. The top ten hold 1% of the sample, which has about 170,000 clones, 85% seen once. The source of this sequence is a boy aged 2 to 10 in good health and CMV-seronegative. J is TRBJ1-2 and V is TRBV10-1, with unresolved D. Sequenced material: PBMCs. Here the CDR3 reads CASSENRWDGYTF. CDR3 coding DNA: TGCGCCAGCAGTGAGAACAGATGGGATGGCTACACCTTC.